This paragraph reports one TCR beta chain. After removal of 5 bases from V and 4 bases from J, the junction contained 10 bases not matched to a gene. Germline loops: CDR1 SGHTA, CDR2 FQGNSA. The CDR3 totals 15 residues. Repertoires were generated with immunoSEQ multiplex PCR, while TCRdb's copy carries only in-frame clones and drops some. The table lists under 40,000 clones, about nine tenths of them singletons. This sample stems from a study of T cell changes during pregnancy in multiple sclerosis. The sequence came from a female donor with multiple sclerosis, enrolled in a pregnancy study. V and J are TRBV7-2 and TRBJ1-2; TRBD1 aligns across 7 bases. The specimen was CD8+ T cells from peripheral blood mononuclear cells, collected after pregnancy. The CDR3 region is CASSPTGALSYGYTF. The CDR3 DNA reads TGTGCCAGCAGCCCCACAGGGGCACTCTCCTATGGCTACACCTTC.